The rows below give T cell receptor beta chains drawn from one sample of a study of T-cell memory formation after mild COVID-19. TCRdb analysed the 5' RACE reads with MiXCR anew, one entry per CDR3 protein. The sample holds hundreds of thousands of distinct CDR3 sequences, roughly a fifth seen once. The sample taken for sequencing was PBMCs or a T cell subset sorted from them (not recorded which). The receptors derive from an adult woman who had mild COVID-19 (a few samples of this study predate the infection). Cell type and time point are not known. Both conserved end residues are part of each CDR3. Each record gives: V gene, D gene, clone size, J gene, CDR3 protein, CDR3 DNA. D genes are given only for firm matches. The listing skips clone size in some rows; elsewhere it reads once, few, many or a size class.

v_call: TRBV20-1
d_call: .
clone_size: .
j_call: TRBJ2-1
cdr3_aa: CSARGPNEQFF
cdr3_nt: TGCAGTGCTAGAGGACCCAATGAGCAGTTCTTC

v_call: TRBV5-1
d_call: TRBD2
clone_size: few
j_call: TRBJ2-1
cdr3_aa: CASSYSSGGTYNEQFF
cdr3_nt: TGCGCCAGCAGCTACTCTAGCGGGGGGACCTACAATGAGCAGTTCTTC

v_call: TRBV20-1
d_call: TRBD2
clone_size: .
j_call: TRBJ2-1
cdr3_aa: CSAPSGTSGIFSYNEQFF
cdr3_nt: TGCAGTGCCCCGTCAGGGACTAGCGGGATTTTCTCCTACAATGAGCAGTTCTTC

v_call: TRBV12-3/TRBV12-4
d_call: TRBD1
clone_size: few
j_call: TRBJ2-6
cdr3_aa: CASSFGTGYTGANVLTF
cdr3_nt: TGTGCCAGCAGTTTCGGGACAGGGTACACTGGGGCCAACGTCCTGACTTTC

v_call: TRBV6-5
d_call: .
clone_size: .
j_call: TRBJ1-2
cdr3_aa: CASSYTQGLAGYTF
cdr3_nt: TGTGCCAGCAGTTACACCCAGGGGTTAGCTGGCTACACCTTC

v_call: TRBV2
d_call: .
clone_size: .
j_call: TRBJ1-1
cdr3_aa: CASRPPGVNTEAFF
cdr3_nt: TGTGCCAGCAGACCCCCTGGTGTGAACACTGAAGCTTTCTTT

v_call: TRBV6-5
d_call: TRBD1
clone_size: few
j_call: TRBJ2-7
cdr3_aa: CASSSTPRDRTYEQYF
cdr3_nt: TGTGCCAGCAGTTCTACACCCCGGGACAGAACCTACGAGCAGTACTTC

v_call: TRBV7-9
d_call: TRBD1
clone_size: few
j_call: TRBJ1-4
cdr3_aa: CASSRGDSHEKLFF
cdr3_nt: TGTGCCAGCAGCAGGGGGGACAGCCATGAAAAACTGTTTTTT

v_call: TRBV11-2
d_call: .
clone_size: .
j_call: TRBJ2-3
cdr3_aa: CASSSTELTSTDTQYF
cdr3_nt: TGTGCCAGCAGCTCTACCGAGTTAACTAGCACAGATACGCAGTATTTT

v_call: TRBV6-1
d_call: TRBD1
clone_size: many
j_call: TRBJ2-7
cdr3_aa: CASSTNTGQGRYEQYF
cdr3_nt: TGTGCCAGCAGTACCAATACCGGACAGGGGAGGTACGAGCAGTACTTC

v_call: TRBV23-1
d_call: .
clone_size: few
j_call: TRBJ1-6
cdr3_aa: CASSQDMTLLYNSPLHF
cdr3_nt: TGCGCCAGCAGTCAGGACATGACCCTGCTCTACAATTCACCCCTCCACTTT

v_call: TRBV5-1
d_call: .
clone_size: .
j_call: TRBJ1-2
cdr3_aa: CASRPGQSYGYTF
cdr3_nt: TGCGCCAGCAGGCCAGGACAGAGCTATGGCTACACCTTC

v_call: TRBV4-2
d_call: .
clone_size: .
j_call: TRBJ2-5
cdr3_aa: CASSQDLPTQETQYF
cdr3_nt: TGTGCCAGCAGCCAAGATTTACCCACCCAAGAGACCCAGTACTTC

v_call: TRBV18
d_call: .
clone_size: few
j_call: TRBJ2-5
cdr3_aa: CASSPFRVETQYF
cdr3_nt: TGTGCCAGCTCACCATTCCGAGTAGAGACCCAGTACTTC

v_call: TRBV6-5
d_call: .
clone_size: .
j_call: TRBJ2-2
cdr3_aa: CASSPGLVYTGELFF
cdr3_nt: TGTGCCAGCAGCCCCGGACTGGTGTACACCGGGGAGCTGTTTTTT

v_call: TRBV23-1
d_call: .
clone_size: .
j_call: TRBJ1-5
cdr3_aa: CASSQDTDQPQHF
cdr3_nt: TGCGCCAGCAGTCAAGACACCGATCAGCCCCAGCATTTT

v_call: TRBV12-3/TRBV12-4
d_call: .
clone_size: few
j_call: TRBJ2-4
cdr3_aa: CASSLSAAGRPKNIQYF
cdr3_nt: TGTGCCAGCAGTTTAAGCGCGGCAGGTCGCCCTAAAAACATTCAGTACTTC

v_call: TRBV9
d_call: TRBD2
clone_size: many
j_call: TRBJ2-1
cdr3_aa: CASSVTSGSSHNEQFF
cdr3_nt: TGTGCCAGCAGCGTCACTAGCGGGAGTTCCCACAATGAGCAGTTCTTC

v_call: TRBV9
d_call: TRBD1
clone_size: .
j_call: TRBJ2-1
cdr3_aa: CASSVGRGLGNEQFF
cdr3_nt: TGTGCCAGCAGCGTAGGCAGGGGGCTAGGTAATGAGCAGTTCTTC

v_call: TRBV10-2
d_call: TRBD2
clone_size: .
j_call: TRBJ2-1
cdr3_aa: CASSPLLAGVVDEQFF
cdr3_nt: TGCGCCAGCAGTCCCCTTCTAGCGGGAGTAGTGGATGAGCAGTTCTTC

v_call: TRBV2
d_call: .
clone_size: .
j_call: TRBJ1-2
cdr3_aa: CASSETGTYGYTF
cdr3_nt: TGTGCCAGCAGTGAAACAGGAACCTATGGCTACACCTTC

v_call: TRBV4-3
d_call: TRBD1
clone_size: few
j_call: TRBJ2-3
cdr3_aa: CASSQDLPGGSDTQYF
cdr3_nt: TGCGCCAGCAGCCAAGATCTTCCAGGGGGTTCAGATACGCAGTATTTT

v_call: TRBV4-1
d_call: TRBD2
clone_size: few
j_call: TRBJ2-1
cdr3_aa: CASSRAGLVYSYNEQFF
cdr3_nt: TGCGCCAGCAGCCGAGCGGGACTTGTCTACTCCTACAATGAGCAGTTCTTC

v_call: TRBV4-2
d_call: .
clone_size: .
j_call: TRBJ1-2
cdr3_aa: CASSQESGINGYTF
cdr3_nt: TGTGCCAGCAGCCAAGAGTCCGGGATCAATGGCTACACCTTC

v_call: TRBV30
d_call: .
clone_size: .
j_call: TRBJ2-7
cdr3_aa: CAWSGTSYEQYF
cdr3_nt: TGTGCCTGGAGTGGAACGAGCTACGAGCAGTACTTC

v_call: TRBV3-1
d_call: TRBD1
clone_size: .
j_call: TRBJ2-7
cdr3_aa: CASSQDRGQGAMVDEQYF
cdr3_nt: TGTGCCAGCAGCCAAGATAGAGGACAGGGGGCAATGGTCGACGAGCAGTACTTC

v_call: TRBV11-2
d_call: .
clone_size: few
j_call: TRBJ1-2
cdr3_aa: CASSLDTWARPNYGYTF
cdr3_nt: TGTGCCAGCAGCTTAGATACGTGGGCCCGACCTAACTATGGCTACACCTTC

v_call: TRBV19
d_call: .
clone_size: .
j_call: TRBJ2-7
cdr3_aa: CASSMDRQTIYEQYF
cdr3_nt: TGTGCCAGTAGTATGGATCGACAGACTATCTACGAGCAGTACTTC

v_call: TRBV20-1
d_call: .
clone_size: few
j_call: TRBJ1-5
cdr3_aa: CSAREELGRAFNQPQHF
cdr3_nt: TGCAGTGCTAGAGAAGAGTTGGGCAGGGCCTTCAATCAGCCCCAGCATTTT

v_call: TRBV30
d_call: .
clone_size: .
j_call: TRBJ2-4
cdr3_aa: CAWSGGSGSAKNIQYF
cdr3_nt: TGTGCCTGGAGTGGTGGATCTGGGAGTGCCAAAAACATTCAGTACTTC

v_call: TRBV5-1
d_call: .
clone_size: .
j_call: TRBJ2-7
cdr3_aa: CASSQEGISYEQYF
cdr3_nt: TGCGCCAGCAGCCAAGAAGGCATTTCCTACGAGCAGTACTTC

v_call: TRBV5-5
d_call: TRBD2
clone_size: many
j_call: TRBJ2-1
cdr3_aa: CASSPGLAGGRKQFF
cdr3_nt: TGTGCCAGCAGCCCGGGACTAGCGGGAGGGAGAAAGCAGTTCTTC

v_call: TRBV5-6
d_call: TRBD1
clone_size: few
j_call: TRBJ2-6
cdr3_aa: CASSPGTGRVSGANVLTF
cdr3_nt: TGTGCCAGCAGCCCAGGGACAGGGAGGGTCTCTGGGGCCAACGTCCTGACTTTC

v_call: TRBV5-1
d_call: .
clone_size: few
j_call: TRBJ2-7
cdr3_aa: CASSRKEGVYNEQYF
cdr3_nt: TGCGCCAGCAGCCGCAAGGAGGGTGTGTACAACGAGCAGTACTTC

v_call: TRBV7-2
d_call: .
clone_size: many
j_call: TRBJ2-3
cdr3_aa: CASSLDSRSLGDTQYF
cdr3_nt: TGTGCCAGCAGCTTAGACTCGCGCAGTCTTGGAGATACGCAGTATTTT

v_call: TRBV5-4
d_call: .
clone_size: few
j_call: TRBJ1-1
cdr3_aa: CASKREGEAFF
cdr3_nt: TGTGCCAGCAAGCGGGAGGGTGAAGCTTTCTTT

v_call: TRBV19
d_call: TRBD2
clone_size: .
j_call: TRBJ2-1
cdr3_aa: CASSIGGIGNEQFF
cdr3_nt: TGTGCCAGTAGTATCGGGGGGATAGGGAATGAGCAGTTCTTC

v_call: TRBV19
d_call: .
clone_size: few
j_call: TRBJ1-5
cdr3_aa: CASSIGKGQPQHF
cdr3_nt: TGTGCCAGTAGTATCGGAAAGGGTCAGCCCCAGCATTTT

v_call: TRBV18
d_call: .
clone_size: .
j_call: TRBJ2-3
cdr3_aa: CASSSESADTQYF
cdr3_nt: TGTGCCAGCTCATCGGAAAGTGCAGATACGCAGTATTTT

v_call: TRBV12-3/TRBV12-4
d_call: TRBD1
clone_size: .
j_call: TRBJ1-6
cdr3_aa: CASTIQQGANSPLHF
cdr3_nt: TGTGCCAGCACCATCCAGCAGGGGGCAAATTCACCCCTCCACTTT

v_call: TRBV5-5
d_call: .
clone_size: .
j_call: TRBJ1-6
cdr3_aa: CASEATYNSPLHF
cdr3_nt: TGTGCCTCCGAGGCGACCTATAATTCACCCCTCCACTTT

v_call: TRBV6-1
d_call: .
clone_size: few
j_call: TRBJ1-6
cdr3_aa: CASSEYQGPTSPLHF
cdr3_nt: TGTGCCAGCAGTGAATACCAGGGCCCAACATCACCCCTCCACTTT

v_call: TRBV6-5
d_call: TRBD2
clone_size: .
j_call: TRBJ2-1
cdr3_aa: CASRLAGVTYNEQFF
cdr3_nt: TGTGCCAGCAGATTAGCGGGGGTAACCTACAATGAGCAGTTCTTC

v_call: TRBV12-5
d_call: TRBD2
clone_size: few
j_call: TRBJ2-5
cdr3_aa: CASAKTSGRAAETQYF
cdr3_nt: TGTGCTAGTGCCAAGACTAGCGGGAGGGCCGCAGAGACCCAGTACTTC

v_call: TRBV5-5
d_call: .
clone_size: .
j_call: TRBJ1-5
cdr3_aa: CASSLGSGIHSSNQPQHF
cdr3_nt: TGTGCCAGCAGCTTAGGGTCCGGGATCCATAGCAGCAATCAGCCCCAGCATTTT

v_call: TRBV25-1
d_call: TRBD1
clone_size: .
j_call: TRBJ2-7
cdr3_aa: CASSVPGQGYEQYF
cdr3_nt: TGTGCCAGCAGTGTTCCGGGACAGGGCTACGAGCAGTACTTC

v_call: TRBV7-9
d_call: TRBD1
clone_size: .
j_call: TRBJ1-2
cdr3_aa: CASSLLPDRGRWGYTF
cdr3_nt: TGTGCCAGCAGCTTACTGCCGGACAGGGGGCGTTGGGGCTACACCTTC

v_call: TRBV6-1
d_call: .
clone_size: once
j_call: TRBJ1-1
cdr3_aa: CASMGGGAEAFF
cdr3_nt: TGTGCCAGCATGGGAGGGGGGGCTGAAGCTTTCTTT